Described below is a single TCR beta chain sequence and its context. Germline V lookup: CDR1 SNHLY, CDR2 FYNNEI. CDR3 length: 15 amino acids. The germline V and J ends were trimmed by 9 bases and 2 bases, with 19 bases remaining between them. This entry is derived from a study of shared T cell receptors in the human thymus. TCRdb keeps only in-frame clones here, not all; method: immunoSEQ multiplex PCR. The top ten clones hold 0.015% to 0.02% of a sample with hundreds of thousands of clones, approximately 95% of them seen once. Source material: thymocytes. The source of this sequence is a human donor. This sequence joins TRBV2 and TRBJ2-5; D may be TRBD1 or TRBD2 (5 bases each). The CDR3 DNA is TGTGCCAGAGATGAGCCGGGGACCTTTCAAGAGACCCAGTACTTC. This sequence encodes CARDEPGTFQETQYF.